A single T cell receptor beta chain is shown here with its context. A multiplex PCR was run with 60 Vbeta primers and 13 Jbeta primers. Repertoires were generated with immunoSEQ multiplex PCR, while TCRdb's copy carries only in-frame clones and drops some. Counted here are around 84,000 clones, 70% to 80% occurring once; the ten biggest clones make up more than 2.5%. The CDR3 is 14 residues long. Trimming cost V 3 bases and J 1 base, with 10 bases left between them. Germline assignment: CDR1 SGDLS and CDR2 YYNGEE. This record belongs to a study of cytomegalovirus exposure and HLA in healthy donors. Study context: A prior analysis found about 110 million unique TCR beta sequences from 150 million to 200 million T cells.

The rearrangement uses TRBV9 and TRBJ1-1, with TRBD1 as a possible D gene (5 bases). This receptor was identified in a man between 45 and 60 years old in good health and CMV-seronegative. Source material: PBMCs. The CDR3 is CASSGGGWNTEAFF. The CDR3 nucleotides read TGTGCCAGCAGCGGGGGGGGGTGGAACACTGAAGCTTTCTTT.